The clone carrying this TCR beta chain is a singleton in its sample. Antigen unknown. The germline V and J ends were trimmed by 3 bases and 4 bases, with 12 bases remaining between them. Germline V lookup: CDR1 SQVTM, CDR2 ANQGSEA. CDR3 length: 13 residues. The record originates from a study of CD4 T cells in relation to SARS-CoV-2 and coronaviruses. The repertoire was sequenced with immunoSEQ multiplex PCR; TCRdb's copy has only in-frame clones and lacks some. The table shows some 29,000 clones, with about 80% occurring only once. Unexposed donor CD4+ T cells date from about 2011-2018, before the COVID-19 pandemic. Isolation of CD4+ T cells took place after about 9 days in culture.

The sequence was obtained from a human donor in good health. The source material was CD4+ T cells from PBMCs, cultured in vitro. This chain links TRBV29-1 with TRBJ1-2; D is unresolved. The CDR3 loop is CSVEVDFGYGYTF. CDR3 nucleotide sequence: TGCAGCGTTGAGGTGGACTTTGGCTATGGCTACACCTTC.